This TCR beta chain was captured in a study of radiotherapy plus CTLA-4 blockade in lung cancer. Trimming cost V 0 bases and J 4 bases, with 15 bases left between them. The CDR3 spans 16 residues. Germline loops: CDR1 SGHNT, CDR2 YYREEE (reference sequence). Libraries were prepared by immunoSEQ multiplex PCR; TCRdb keeps only in-frame clonotypes and omits some of them. The sample has 85,000 to 130,000 clones; 70% to 90% are singletons. The source is a human donor with non-small cell lung cancer that progressed on radiotherapy plus ipilimumab. Some clones in this sample may be carry-over from other donors' samples. The rearrangement links TRBV5-4 to TRBJ2-3; D may match TRBD1 or TRBD2 (6 bases each). The input for sequencing was peripheral blood, taken from a patient treated with radiotherapy plus ipilimumab. The DNA of the CDR3 is TGTGCCAGCAGCTTGGGGGCCGGGGGCCGAGCAGATACGCAGTATTTT. Translation: CASSLGAGGRADTQYF.